This note documents a single T cell receptor (beta chain) sequence. Its antigen is unknown. The data originate from a study of PD-1 blockade in classical Hodgkin lymphoma. Study background: Patients in the cohort were put on intravenous nivolumab, 3 mg/kg every 2 weeks. Notes on the study in general: With respect to the repertoire differences, their causes, possibly disease activity or prior therapy, remain undefined. By C4D1 there was a significant rise in CD4+ TCR diversity but not in CD8+ TCR diversity.

V lost 0 bases and J 5 bases, leaving 9 bases between the germline ends. From germline, CDR1 is SGDLS and CDR2 YYNGEE. CDR3 length equals 14 residues. Noted time point: cycle 4 day 1 (C4D1), after less than seven weeks of nivolumab. After autologous stem cell transplantation all patients relapsed, and prior brentuximab vedotin exposure differed between cohorts. Method: immunoSEQ multiplex PCR; TCRdb's copy keeps in-frame clones and lacks some. The profile shows 100,000 to 120,000 clones, roughly 89% of them singletons. The sequencing here drew on peripheral blood mononuclear cells (PBMCs), taken before the fourth cycle of nivolumab. V usage is TRBV9 and J usage is TRBJ2-4, with D unresolved. The source is a human donor with classical Hodgkin lymphoma. In nucleotides, the CDR3 is TGTGCCAGCAGCGTAGATTTAGAGGAAAACATTCAGTACTTC. Its protein product is CASSVDLEENIQYF.